This T cell receptor beta chain was obtained from a study of blood T cell repertoires in COVID-19. Study-wide background: Material from acute and convalescent COVID-19 was sourced from the United States, Italy and Spain. T cells, B-cell-depleted T cells, or PBMCs supplied cDNA or gDNA.

The CDR3 sequence is 15 residues long. Germline V gene data show CDR1 as MNHEY and CDR2 as SVGAGI. Trimming at V came to 5 bases and at J to 7 bases, leaving 10 bases not matched to a gene. In the authors' workflow: Amplification with reference gene primers provided the estimates of nucleated cell counts. Using immunoSEQ multiplex PCR, the repertoire was profiled, and TCRdb retains in-frame clones only, with some absent. D and trimming were read from the DNA, whereas the V and J calls and clone size are those reported in that table. The data show about 130,000 clones, 87% seen once. The TCR originated in a man between 50 and 59 years old with active COVID-19. The sequenced material came from peripheral blood. The chain links TRBV6-5 to TRBJ2-1; 8 bases match TRBD1. The CDR3 bases are TGTGCCAGCAGTCAGGACAGGGCCCTCAGGAATGAGCAGTTCTTC. It translates to CASSQDRALRNEQFF.